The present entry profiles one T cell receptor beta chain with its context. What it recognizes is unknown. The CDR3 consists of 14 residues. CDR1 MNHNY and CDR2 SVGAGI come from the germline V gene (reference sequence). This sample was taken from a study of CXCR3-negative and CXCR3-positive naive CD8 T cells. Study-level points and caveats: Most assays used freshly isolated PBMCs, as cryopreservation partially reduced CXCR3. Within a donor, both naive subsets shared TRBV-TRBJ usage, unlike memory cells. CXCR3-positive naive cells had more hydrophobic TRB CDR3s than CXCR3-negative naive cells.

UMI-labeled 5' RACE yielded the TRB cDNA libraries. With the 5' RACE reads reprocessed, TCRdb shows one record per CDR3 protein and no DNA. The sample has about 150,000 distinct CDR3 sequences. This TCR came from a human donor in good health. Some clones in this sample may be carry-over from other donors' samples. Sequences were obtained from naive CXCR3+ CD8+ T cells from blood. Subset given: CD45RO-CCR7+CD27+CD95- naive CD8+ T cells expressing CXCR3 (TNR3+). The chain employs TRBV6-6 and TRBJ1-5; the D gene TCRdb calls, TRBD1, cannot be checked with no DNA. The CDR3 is CASNPGDVQQPQHF.